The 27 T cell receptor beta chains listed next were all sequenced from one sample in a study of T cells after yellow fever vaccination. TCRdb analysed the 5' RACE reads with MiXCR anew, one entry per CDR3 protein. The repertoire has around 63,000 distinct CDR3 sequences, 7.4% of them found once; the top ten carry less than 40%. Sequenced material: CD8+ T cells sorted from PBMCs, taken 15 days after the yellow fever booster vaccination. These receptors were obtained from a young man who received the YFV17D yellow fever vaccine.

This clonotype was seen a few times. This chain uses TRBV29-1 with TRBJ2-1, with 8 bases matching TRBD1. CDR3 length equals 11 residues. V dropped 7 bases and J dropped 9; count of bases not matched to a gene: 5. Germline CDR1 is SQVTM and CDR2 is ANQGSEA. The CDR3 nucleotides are TGCAGCGAAGGACAGGGTGGTGAGCAGTTCTTC. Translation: CSEGQGGEQFF.

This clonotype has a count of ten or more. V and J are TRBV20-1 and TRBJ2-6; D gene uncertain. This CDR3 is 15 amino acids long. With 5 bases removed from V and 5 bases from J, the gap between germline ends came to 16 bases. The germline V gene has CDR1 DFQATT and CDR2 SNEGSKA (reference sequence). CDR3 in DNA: TGCAGTGCTCCGGGCCTTCATGACAGGGCCAACGTCCTGACTTTC. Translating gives CSAPGLHDRANVLTF.

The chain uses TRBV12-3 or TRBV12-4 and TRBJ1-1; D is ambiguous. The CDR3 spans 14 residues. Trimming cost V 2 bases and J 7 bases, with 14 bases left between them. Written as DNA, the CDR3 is TGTGCCAGCAGTTTACTAGGGCAGACGAATGAAGCTTTCTTT. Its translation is CASSLLGQTNEAFF.

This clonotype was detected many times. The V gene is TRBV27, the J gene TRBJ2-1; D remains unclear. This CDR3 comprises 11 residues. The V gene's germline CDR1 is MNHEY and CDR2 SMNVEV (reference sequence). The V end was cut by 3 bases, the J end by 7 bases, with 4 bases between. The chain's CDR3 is CASSFVNEQFF. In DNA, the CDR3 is TGTGCCAGCAGTTTCGTAAATGAGCAGTTCTTC.

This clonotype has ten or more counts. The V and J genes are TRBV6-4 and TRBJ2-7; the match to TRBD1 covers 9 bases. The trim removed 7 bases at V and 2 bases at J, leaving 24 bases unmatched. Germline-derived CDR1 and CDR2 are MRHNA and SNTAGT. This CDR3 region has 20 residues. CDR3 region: CASTGSRKLESGTGTYEQYF. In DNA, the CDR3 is TGTGCCAGCACTGGCTCCAGGAAACTAGAATCCGGGACAGGGACCTACGAGCAGTACTTC.

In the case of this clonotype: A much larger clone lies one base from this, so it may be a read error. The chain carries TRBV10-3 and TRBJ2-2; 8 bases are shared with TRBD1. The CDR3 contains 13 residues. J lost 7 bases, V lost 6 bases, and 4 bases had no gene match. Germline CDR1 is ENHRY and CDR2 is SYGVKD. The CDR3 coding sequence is TGTGCCATCAGCCGGACAGGGAACGGGGAGCTGTTTTTT. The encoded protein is CAISRTGNGELFF.

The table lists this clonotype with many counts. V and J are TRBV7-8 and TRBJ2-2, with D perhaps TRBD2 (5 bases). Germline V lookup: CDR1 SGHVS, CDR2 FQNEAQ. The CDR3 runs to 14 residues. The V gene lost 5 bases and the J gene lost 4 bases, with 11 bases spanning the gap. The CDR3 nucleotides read TGTGCCAGCAGCATTAGCGCGGGCACCGGGGAGCTGTTTTTT. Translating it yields CASSISAGTGELFF.

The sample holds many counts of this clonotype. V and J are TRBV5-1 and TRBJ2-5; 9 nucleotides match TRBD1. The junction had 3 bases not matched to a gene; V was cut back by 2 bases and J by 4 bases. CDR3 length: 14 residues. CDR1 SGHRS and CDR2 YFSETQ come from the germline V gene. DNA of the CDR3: TGCGCCAGCAGCTTTTCGACAGGGGGAGAGACCCAGTACTTC. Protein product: CASSFSTGGETQYF.

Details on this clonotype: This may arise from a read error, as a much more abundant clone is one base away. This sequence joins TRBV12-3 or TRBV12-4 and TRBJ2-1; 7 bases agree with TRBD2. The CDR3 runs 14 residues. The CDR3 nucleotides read TGTGCCAGCAGTCTGACTAGCTCCTGCAATGAGCAGTTCTTC. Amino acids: CASSLTSSCNEQFF.

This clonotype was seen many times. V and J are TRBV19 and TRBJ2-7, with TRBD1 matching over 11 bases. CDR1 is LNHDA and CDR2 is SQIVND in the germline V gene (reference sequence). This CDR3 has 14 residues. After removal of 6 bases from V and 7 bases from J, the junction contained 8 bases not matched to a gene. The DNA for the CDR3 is TGTGCCAGTAGCACGGGACAGGGGGTAGAGGAGCAGTACTTC. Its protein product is CASSTGQGVEEQYF.

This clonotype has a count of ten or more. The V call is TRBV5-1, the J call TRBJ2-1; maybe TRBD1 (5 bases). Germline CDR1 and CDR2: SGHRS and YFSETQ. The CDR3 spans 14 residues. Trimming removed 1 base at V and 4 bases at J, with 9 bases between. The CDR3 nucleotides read TGCGCCAGCAGCTTGAGTCCAGGGTACAATGAGCAGTTCTTC. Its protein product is CASSLSPGYNEQFF. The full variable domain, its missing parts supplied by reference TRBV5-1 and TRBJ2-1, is KAGVTQTPRYLIKTRGQQVTLSCSPISGHRSVSWYQQTPGQGLQFLFEYFSETQRNKGNFPGRFSGRQFSNSRSEMNVSTLELGDSALYLCASSLSPGYNEQFFGPGTRLTVL.

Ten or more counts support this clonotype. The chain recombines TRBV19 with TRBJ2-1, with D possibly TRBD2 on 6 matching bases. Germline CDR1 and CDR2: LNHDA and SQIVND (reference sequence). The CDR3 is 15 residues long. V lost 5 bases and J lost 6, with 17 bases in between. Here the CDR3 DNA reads TGTGCCAGTAGTGACGGGAGATTCGTGTTCAATGAGCAGTTCTTC. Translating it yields CASSDGRFVFNEQFF.

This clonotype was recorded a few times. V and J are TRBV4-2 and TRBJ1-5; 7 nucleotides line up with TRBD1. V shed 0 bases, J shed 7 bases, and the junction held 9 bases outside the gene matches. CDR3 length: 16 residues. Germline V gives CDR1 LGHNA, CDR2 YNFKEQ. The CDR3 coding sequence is TGTGCCAGCAGCCAAGATCTCCCGCCCAGGGGGCAGCCCCAGCATTTT. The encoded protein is CASSQDLPPRGQPQHF.

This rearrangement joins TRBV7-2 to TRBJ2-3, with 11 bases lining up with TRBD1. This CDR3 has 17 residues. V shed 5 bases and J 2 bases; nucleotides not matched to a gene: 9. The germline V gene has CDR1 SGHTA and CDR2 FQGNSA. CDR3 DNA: TGTGCCAGCAGCCGCCTGGGACAGGGGGAGCTCACAGATACGCAGTATTTT. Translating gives CASSRLGQGELTDTQYF.

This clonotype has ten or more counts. CDR3 sequence (DNA): TGCAGCGTTGGGGTAGGATACGAGCAGTACTTC. It translates to CSVGVGYEQYF. The chain employs TRBV29-1 and TRBJ2-7; no clear D. Germline values: CDR1 SQVTM, CDR2 ANQGSEA. The CDR3 has 11 residues. The ends were cut back, 4 bases at V and 4 bases at J, with 8 bases in the middle.

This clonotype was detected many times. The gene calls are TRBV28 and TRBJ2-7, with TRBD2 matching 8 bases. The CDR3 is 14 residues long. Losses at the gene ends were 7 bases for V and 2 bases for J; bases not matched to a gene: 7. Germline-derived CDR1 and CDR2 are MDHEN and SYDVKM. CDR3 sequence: CASTVAGPAYEQYF. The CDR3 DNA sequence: TGTGCCAGCACAGTAGCGGGACCCGCCTACGAGCAGTACTTC.

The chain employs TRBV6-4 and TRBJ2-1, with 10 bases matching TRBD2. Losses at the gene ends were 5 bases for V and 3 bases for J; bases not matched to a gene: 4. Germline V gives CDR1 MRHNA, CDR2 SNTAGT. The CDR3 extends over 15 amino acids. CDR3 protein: CASSPGTSDYNEQFF. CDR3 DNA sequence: TGTGCCAGCAGTCCCGGGACTAGCGACTACAATGAGCAGTTCTTC.

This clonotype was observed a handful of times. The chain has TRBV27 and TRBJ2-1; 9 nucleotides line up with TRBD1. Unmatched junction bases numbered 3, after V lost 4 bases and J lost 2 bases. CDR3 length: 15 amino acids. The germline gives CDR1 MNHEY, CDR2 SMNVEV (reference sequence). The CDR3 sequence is CASSSGTGTYNEQFF. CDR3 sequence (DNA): TGTGCCAGCAGTTCCGGGACAGGGACCTACAATGAGCAGTTCTTC.

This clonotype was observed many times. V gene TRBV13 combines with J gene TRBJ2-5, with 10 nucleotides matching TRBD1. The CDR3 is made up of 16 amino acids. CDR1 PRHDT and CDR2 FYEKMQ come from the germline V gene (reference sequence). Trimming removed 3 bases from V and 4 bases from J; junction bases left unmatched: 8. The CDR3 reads CASSFPGTGAAETQYF. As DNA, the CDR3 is TGTGCCAGCAGCTTCCCTGGGACAGGGGCGGCAGAGACCCAGTACTTC.

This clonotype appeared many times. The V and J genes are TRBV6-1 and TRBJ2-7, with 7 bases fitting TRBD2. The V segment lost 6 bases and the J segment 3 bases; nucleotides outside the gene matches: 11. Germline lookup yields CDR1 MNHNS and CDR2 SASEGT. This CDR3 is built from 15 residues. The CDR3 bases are TGTGCCAGCAGGGTACGAGCGGGAACCCTCTACGAGCAGTACTTC. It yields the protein CASRVRAGTLYEQYF.

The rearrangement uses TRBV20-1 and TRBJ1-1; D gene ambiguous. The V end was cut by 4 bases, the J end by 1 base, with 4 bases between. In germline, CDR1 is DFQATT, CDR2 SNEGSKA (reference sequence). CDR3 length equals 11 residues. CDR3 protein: CSATANTEAFF. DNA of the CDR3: TGCAGTGCTACAGCGAACACTGAAGCTTTCTTT.

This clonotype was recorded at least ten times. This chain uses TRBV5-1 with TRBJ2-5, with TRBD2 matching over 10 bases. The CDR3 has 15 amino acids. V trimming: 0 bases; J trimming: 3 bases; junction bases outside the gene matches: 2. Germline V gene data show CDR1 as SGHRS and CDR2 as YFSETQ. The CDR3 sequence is CASSLGLAGEETQYF. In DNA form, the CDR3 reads TGCGCCAGCAGCTTGGGGCTAGCGGGAGAAGAGACCCAGTACTTC.

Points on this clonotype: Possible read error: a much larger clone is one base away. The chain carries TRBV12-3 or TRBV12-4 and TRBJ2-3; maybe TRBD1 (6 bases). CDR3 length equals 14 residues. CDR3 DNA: TGTGCCAGCACCCCAGGGGTTCACACAGATATGCAGTATTTT. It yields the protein CASTPGVHTDMQYF.

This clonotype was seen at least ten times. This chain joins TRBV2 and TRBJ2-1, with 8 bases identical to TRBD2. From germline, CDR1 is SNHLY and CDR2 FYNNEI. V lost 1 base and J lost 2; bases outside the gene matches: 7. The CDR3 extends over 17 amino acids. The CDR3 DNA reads TGTGCCAGCAGTGAAGGGGTAGCGGGACCCCCCTACAATGAGCAGTTCTTC. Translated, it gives CASSEGVAGPPYNEQFF.

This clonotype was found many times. The CDR3 bases are TGCAGCGTTTACACCGGGACTAGTAACAATGAGCAGTTCTTC. Its translation: CSVYTGTSNNEQFF. The genes are TRBV29-1 and TRBJ2-1; 8 bases fit TRBD2. Germline V gene data show CDR1 as SQVTM and CDR2 as ANQGSEA. Trimming took 5 bases from V and 5 from J; bases not matched to a gene: 8. The CDR3 has 14 amino acids.

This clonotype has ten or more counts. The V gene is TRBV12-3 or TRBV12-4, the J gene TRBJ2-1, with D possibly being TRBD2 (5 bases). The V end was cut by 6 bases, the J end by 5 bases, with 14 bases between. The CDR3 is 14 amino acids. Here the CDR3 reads CASRNSGVHNEQFF. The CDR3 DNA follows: TGTGCCAGCAGAAACTCCGGGGTCCACAATGAGCAGTTCTTC.

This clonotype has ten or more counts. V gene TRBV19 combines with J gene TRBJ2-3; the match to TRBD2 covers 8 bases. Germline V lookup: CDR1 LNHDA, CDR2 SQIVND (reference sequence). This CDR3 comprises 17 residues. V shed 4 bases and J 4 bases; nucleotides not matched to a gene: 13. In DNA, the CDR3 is TGTGCCAGTAGTACCGGACTAGCAGTGTGGAGCGCAGATACGCAGTATTTT. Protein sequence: CASSTGLAVWSADTQYF.